Listed below are T cell receptor beta chains from one sample, sequenced in a study of blood T cell repertoires in COVID-19. TCRdb keeps only in-frame clones here, not all; method: immunoSEQ multiplex PCR. The table shows 380,000 or so clones, with about 89% occurring only once. The specimen was PBMCs or T cells enriched from blood (not recorded which). The receptor set was obtained from a man aged 25-45 years who had recovered from COVID-19. Each CDR3 is given with its conserved first and last residue. The D gene is left open where the match is weak. Some rows have no size entry. The others give once, few or many, or a class for an expanded clone.

NA,TRBJ2-5,TRBV7-9,NA,TGTGCCATAATCCAAGAGACCCAGTACTTC,CAIIQETQYF
NA,TRBJ1-1,TRBV6-5,NA,TGTGCCTGCTGGGACATCCGGGCAGAAGCTTTCTTT,CACWDIRAEAFF
TRBD1,TRBJ1-2,TRBV30,NA,TGTGCCTGGACCGGGACAGGGGCGAGCTATGGCTACACCTTC,CAWTGTGASYGYTF
TRBD1,TRBJ1-2,TRBV2,NA,TGTGCCAGCAGTAGGGACAGGGGAGAGGGGTATGGCTACACCTTC,CASSRDRGEGYGYTF
NA,TRBJ2-7,TRBV30,NA,TGTGCCTGGAGTCCGGACAGCTACGAGCAGTACTTC,CAWSPDSYEQYF
TRBD1,TRBJ1-4,TRBV19,few,TGTGCCAGTAAGGACAGGGCTTCTTCTAATGAAAAACTGTTTTTT,CASKDRASSNEKLFF
NA,TRBJ1-5,TRBV27,NA,TGTGCCAGCAGTGAGAGGGATCAGCCCCAGCATTTT,CASSERDQPQHF
NA,TRBJ2-3,TRBV6-1,NA,TGTGCCAGCAATGACAGACAGGGAGGAAGGGATACGCAGTATTTT,CASNDRQGGRDTQYF
TRBD1,TRBJ2-3,TRBV10-3,NA,TGTGCCATCAGTGAGGCGATGGGACAGGGGCTCACAGATACGCAGTATTTT,CAISEAMGQGLTDTQYF
NA,TRBJ1-1,TRBV12-3/TRBV12-4,NA,TGTGCCAGCAGTCTCGAATGGGCTGGAGCTTTCTTT,CASSLEWAGAFF
NA,TRBJ1-4,TRBV3-1/TRBV3-2,NA,TGTGCCAGCAGCCACGGTACTGCAACTAATGAAAAACTGTTTTTT,CASSHGTATNEKLFF
TRBD1,TRBJ1-1,TRBV6-4,NA,TGTGCCAGCAGTGACACTAACAGGGGGACTGAAGCTTTCTTT,CASSDTNRGTEAFF
NA,TRBJ2-2,TRBV27,NA,TGTGCCAGCAACCTGAGAGCTAACACCGGGGAGCTGTTTTTT,CASNLRANTGELFF
NA,TRBJ2-3,TRBV20-1,NA,TGCAGTGCAAGTCGGGACACAGATACGCAGTATTTT,CSASRDTDTQYF